These T cell receptor beta chains were read from a single sample in a study of CD8 T cells in Susac syndrome. One entry per CDR3 protein, called by TCRdb with MiXCR from the immunoSEQ multiplex PCR reads. The data show roughly 400,000 distinct CDR3 sequences, approximately 89% seen once. What was sequenced was CD8+ T cells from PBMCs. The receptors were sampled from a human donor with multiple sclerosis. Both conserved end residues are part of each CDR3. A D gene is named only where the DNA matches it firmly. Clone size, where shown, is once, few, many, or a class for clones that have expanded.

TRBD2	TRBV12-3/TRBV12-4	TRBJ2-3	NA	TGTGCCAGCAGTTGGGCTAGCGGGAGCACAGATACGCAGTATTTT	CASSWASGSTDTQYF
TRBD1	TRBV5-1	TRBJ2-2	NA	TGCGCCAGCAGCTTTTTCTCCCCGGGACAGGTGAAGAGCGGGGAGCTGTTTTTT	CASSFFSPGQVKSGELFF
NA	TRBV20-1	TRBJ1-2	once	TGCAGTGCTAGAGAGTTGGTTACTAACTATGGCTACACCTTC	CSARELVTNYGYTF
NA	TRBV5-1	TRBJ1-5	NA	TGCGCCAGCAGCTTGGGAGAGGGAGGGGTTAATCAGCCCCAGCATTTT	CASSLGEGGVNQPQHF
NA	TRBV11-2	TRBJ2-7	NA	TGTGCCAGCAGCTTTACTCCGCTCGAGCAGTACTTC	CASSFTPLEQYF
NA	TRBV28	TRBJ2-1	NA	TGTGCCACCGGGGGAGACATAGCATTCAATGAGCAGTTCTTC	CATGGDIAFNEQFF
NA	TRBV29-1	TRBJ2-7	NA	TGCAGCGTTGTGGGGATGAGTCTCTACGAGCAGTACTTC	CSVVGMSLYEQYF
NA	TRBV7-9	TRBJ2-3	once	TGTGCCAGCAGCTCCCGGACAAAAAGCACAGATACGCAGTATTTT	CASSSRTKSTDTQYF
TRBD2	TRBV2	TRBJ2-1	NA	TGTGCCAGCAGTGGATCGGGGGGGGGATGGAATAAGCAGTTCTTC	CASSGSGGGWNKQFF
TRBD1	TRBV6-6	TRBJ1-1	NA	TGTGCCACCGGGACAGAGATTGAAGCTTTCTTT	CATGTEIEAFF
NA	TRBV4-2	TRBJ2-2	NA	TGTGCCAGTACGAATGAAGTCCCGGTGACCGGGGAGCTGTTTTTT	CASTNEVPVTGELFF
NA	TRBV6-1	TRBJ1-1	once	TGTGCCAGCAGTGAATTCAGAGGGGGTGGGACTGAAGCTTTCTTT	CASSEFRGGGTEAFF
NA	TRBV5-1	TRBJ2-3	NA	TGCGCCAGCAACACCGGTGAGGGGGGTAGACAGGATACGCAGTATTTT	CASNTGEGGRQDTQYF
TRBD1	TRBV28	TRBJ1-1	once	TGTGCCAGCAGTTTGCGTGGGACAGGGGGCTTGAACACTGAAGCTTTCTTT	CASSLRGTGGLNTEAFF
NA	TRBV4-1	TRBJ1-4	NA	TGCGCCAGCAGCCAAGACCGGGGGAGTGGGGAAAAACTGTTTTTT	CASSQDRGSGEKLFF
NA	TRBV29-1	TRBJ1-1	few	TGCAGCGTTGCCGGGAGGGTGGACGAGGCAAACCCTGAAGCTTTCTTT	CSVAGRVDEANPEAFF
NA	TRBV6-2/TRBV6-3	TRBJ2-7	NA	TGTGCCAGCAGTTACGAGGGCTACGAGCAGTACTTC	CASSYEGYEQYF
TRBD1	TRBV20-1	TRBJ2-5	NA	TGCAGTGCTTGGGACAGGGTACAAGAGACCCAGTACTTC	CSAWDRVQETQYF
NA	TRBV7-9	TRBJ1-2	NA	TGTGCCAGCAGCCAAGGCGGGGGGATCAACACCTTC	CASSQGGGINTF
NA	TRBV6-6	TRBJ1-4	NA	TGTGCCAGCAGTTACTCCGGGCAGATGGAAAAACTGTTTTTT	CASSYSGQMEKLFF
NA	TRBV20-1	TRBJ2-7	once	TGCAGTGCTAGCGAAGGGGTAGCCTACGAGCAGTACTTC	CSASEGVAYEQYF
NA	TRBV7-8	TRBJ2-5	few	TGTGCCAGCAGCACCCAGGGTCCGGAGACCCAGTACTTC	CASSTQGPETQYF
NA	TRBV4-1	TRBJ2-1	NA	TGCGCCAGCAGCCCCGTTGGAAGTCTAGCAGCCTACAATGAGCAGTTCTTC	CASSPVGSLAAYNEQFF
NA	TRBV4-1	TRBJ1-1	NA	TGCGCCAGCAGCCAAGATCGGGTGACAGGTGAAGCTTTCTTT	CASSQDRVTGEAFF
NA	TRBV28	TRBJ2-1	NA	TGTGCCAGCAGTTTATGGGAGTATGGGCAGGATGAGCAGTTCTTC	CASSLWEYGQDEQFF
TRBD1	TRBV27	TRBJ2-1	NA	TGTGCCAGCAAAGAGGGGGCGGGCTACAATGAGCAGTTCTTC	CASKEGAGYNEQFF
NA	TRBV27	TRBJ2-7	NA	TGTGCCAGCAGTGATCCCACAGGAGACGAGCAGTACTTC	CASSDPTGDEQYF
TRBD2	TRBV14	TRBJ2-1	NA	TGTGCCAGCAGCGGCGGACTAGCGGGTTGGAATGAGCAGTTCTTC	CASSGGLAGWNEQFF
NA	TRBV27	TRBJ2-1	NA	TGTGCCAGCAGCCCTGGGACGGACCCCTACAATGAGCAGTTCTTC	CASSPGTDPYNEQFF
NA	TRBV6-1	TRBJ2-7	once	TGTGCCAGCAGTGAAAGACACCATTACTCCTACGAGCAGTACTTC	CASSERHHYSYEQYF
NA	TRBV11-2	TRBJ2-7	NA	TGTGCCAGCAGCTGGGACATCGCCTACGAGCAGTACTTC	CASSWDIAYEQYF
TRBD1	TRBV6-1	TRBJ1-2	NA	TGTGCCAGCAGTCGACCGCCCGACAGGGGTAGGGACTATGGCTACACCTTC	CASSRPPDRGRDYGYTF
TRBD2	TRBV7-9	TRBJ2-7	NA	TGTGCCAGCAGCTTTTACGGGGGGGCCTACGAGCAGTACTTC	CASSFYGGAYEQYF
NA	TRBV5-1	TRBJ1-1	NA	TGCGCCAGCGGGGCAGAAACGATGAACACTGAAGCTTTCTTT	CASGAETMNTEAFF
NA	TRBV28	TRBJ2-1	NA	TGTGCCAGCAGTCCATCCACGGGTTACAATGAGCAGTTCTTC	CASSPSTGYNEQFF
NA	TRBV7-6	TRBJ2-4	NA	TGTGCCAGCAGCCGCGGGCTAGCCAAAAACATTCAGTACTTC	CASSRGLAKNIQYF
NA	TRBV30	TRBJ2-7	NA	TGTGCCTGGAGTCTTATCTACGAGCAGTACTTC	CAWSLIYEQYF
NA	TRBV7-6	TRBJ1-1	NA	TGTGCCAGCAGCTCCCCGGGGGGGACGAACACTGAAGCTTTCTTT	CASSSPGGTNTEAFF
NA	TRBV7-9	TRBJ2-2	few	TGTGCCAGCAGCCTTTTGGGGGAGCTGTTTTTT	CASSLLGELFF
NA	TRBV2	TRBJ2-4	NA	TGTGCCAGCAGTGATTCAGACACCTCACTAGCCAAAAACATTCAGTACTTC	CASSDSDTSLAKNIQYF
NA	TRBV4-1	TRBJ1-2	NA	TGCGCCAGCAGCCAAAACGGACAGTGGTATGGCTACACCTTC	CASSQNGQWYGYTF
NA	TRBV15	TRBJ2-1	NA	TGTGCCACCAGCCGAACAGGGTACAATGAGCAGTTCTTC	CATSRTGYNEQFF
TRBD2	TRBV10-1	TRBJ2-7	NA	TGCGCCAGCAGTGAAGGTCTAGCGGGGAGATACTACGAGCAGTACTTC	CASSEGLAGRYYEQYF
NA	TRBV28	TRBJ1-6	NA	TGTGCCAGCACCAGGGGATATAATTCACCCCTCCACTTT	CASTRGYNSPLHF
NA	TRBV7-9	TRBJ1-1	NA	TGTGCCGTTCCCCGGCTTCGGGACACTGAAGCTTTCTTT	CAVPRLRDTEAFF
NA	TRBV7-9	TRBJ2-7	NA	TGTGCCAGCAGCATCACCCCCGAGCAGTACTTC	CASSITPEQYF
NA	TRBV30	TRBJ1-5	NA	TGTGCCTGGAGTGTGAGCGGGAATCAGCCCCAGCATTTT	CAWSVSGNQPQHF
NA	TRBV12-3/TRBV12-4	TRBJ2-7	NA	TGTGCCAGCAGTTTTGTACTCGCGAACGAGCAGTACTTC	CASSFVLANEQYF
NA	TRBV27	TRBJ2-5	few	TGTGCCAGCAGTCACCTACCGGTGGAGACCCAGTACTTC	CASSHLPVETQYF
TRBD1	TRBV4-2	TRBJ1-1	NA	TGTGCCAGCAGCTACCCGACAGGGCCGAACACTGAAGCTTTCTTT	CASSYPTGPNTEAFF
TRBD1	TRBV7-9	TRBJ2-7	NA	TGTGCCAGCTCCCGGGACAGGTCTTACGAGCAGTACTTC	CASSRDRSYEQYF
NA	TRBV12-3/TRBV12-4	TRBJ1-5	NA	TGTGCCAGCAGTTCTTCTATCAGCAATCAGCCCCAGCATTTT	CASSSSISNQPQHF
NA	TRBV4-1	TRBJ2-7	NA	TGCGCCAGCAGCCAAGAGGACTTCCCTAGCTACGAGCAGTACTTC	CASSQEDFPSYEQYF